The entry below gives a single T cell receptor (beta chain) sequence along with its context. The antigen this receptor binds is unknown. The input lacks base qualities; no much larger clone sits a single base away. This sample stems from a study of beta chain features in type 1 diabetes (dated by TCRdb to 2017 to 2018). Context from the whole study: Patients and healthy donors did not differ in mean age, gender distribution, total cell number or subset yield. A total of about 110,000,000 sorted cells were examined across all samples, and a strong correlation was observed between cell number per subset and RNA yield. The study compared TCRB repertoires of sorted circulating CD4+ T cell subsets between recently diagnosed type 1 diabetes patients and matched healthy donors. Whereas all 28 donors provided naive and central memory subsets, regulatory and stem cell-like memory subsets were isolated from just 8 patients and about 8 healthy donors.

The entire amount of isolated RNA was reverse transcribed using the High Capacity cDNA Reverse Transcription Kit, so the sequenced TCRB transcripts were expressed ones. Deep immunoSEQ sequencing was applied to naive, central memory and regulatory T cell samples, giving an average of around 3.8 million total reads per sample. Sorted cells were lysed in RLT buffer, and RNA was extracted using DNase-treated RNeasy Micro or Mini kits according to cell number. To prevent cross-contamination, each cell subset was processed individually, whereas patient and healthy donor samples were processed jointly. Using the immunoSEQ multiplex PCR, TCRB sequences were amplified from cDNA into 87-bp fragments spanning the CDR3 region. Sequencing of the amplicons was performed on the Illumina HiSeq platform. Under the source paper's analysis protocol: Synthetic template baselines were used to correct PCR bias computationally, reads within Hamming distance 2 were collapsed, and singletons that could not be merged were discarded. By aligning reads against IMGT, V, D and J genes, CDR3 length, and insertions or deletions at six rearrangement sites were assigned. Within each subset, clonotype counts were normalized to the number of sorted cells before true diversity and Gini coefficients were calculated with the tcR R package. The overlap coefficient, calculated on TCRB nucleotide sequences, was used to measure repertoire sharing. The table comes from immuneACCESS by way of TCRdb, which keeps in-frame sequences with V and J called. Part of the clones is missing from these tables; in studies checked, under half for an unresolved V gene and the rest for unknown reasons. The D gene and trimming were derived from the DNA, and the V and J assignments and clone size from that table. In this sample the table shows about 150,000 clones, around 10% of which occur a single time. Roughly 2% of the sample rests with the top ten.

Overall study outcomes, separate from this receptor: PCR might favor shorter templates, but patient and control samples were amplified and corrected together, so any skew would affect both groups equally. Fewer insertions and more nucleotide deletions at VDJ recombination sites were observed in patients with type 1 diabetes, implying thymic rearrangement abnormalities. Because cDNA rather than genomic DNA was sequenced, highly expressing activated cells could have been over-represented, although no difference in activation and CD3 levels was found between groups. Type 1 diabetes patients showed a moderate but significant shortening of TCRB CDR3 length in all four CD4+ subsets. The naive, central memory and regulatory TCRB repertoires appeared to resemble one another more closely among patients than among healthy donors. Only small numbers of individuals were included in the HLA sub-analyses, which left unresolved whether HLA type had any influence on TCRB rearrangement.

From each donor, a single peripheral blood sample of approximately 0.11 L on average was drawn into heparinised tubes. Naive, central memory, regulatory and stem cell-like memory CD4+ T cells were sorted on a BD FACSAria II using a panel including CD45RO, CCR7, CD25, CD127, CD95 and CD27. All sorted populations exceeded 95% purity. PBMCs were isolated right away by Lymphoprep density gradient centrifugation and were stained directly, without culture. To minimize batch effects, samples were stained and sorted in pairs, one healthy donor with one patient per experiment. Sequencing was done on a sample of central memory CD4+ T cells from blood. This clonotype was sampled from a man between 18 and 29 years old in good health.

The CDR3 corresponds to CASSPRGSGSSYNEQFF. The DNA is TGTGCCAGCAGCCCCCGAGGGAGCGGGAGCTCCTACAATGAGCAGTTCTTC. This chain joins TRBV11-1 to TRBJ2-1; TRBD2 lines up with 8 middle nucleotides. Per the germline V gene (reference sequence), SGHAT is the CDR1 and FQDESV is the CDR2. Counted from cysteine to phenylalanine, this CDR3 has 17 amino acids. Here the CDR3 DNA is all that survives: 51 bases in frame from base 1. V has 5 bases trimmed and J has 0 bases trimmed; junction bases matching no gene number 9. Here the CDR3 is joined to the reference TRBV11-1 and TRBJ2-1 genes, and the full variable domain is: EAEVAQSPRYKITEKSQAVAFWCDPISGHATLYWYRQILGQGPELLVQFQDESVVDDSQLPKDRFSAERLKGVDSTLKIQPAELGDSAMYLCASSPRGSGSSYNEQFFGPGTRLTVL.